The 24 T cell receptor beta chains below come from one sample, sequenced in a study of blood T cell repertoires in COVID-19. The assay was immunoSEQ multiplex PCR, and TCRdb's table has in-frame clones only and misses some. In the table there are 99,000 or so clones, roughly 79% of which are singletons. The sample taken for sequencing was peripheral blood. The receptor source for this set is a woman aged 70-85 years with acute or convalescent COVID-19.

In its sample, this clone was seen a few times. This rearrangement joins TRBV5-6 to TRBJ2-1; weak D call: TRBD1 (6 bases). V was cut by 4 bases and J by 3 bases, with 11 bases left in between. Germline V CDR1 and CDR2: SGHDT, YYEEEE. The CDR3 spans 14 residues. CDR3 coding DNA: TGTGCCAGCAGCGCCGGACAGAGCTACAATGAGCAGTTCTTC. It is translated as CASSAGQSYNEQFF.

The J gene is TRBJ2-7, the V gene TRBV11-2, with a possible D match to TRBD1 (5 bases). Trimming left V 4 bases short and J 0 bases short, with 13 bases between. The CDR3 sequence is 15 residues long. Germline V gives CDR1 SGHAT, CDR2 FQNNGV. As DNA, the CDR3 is TGTGCCAGCAGCTCAAGCCCCGACAGCTCCTACGAGCAGTACTTC. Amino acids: CASSSSPDSSYEQYF.

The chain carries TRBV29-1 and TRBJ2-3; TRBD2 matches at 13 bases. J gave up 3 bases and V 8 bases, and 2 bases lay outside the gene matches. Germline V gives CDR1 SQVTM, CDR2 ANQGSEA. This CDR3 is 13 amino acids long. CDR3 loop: CSSGLAGTDTQYF. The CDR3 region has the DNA TGCAGCTCGGGACTAGCGGGGACAGATACGCAGTATTTT.

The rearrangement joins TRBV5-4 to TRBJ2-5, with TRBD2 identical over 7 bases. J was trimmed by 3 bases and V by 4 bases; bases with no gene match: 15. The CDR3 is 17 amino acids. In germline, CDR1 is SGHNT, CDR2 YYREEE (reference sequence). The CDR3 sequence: CASSGYGTTTMEETQYF. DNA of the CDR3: TGTGCCAGCAGCGGTTACGGGACTACCACCATGGAAGAGACCCAGTACTTC.

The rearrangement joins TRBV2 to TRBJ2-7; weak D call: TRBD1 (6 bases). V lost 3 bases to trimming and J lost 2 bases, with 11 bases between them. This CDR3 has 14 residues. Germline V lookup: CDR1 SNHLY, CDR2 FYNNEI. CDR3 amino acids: CASSEGRGPYEQYF. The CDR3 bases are TGTGCCAGCAGTGAGGGCAGGGGCCCCTACGAGCAGTACTTC.

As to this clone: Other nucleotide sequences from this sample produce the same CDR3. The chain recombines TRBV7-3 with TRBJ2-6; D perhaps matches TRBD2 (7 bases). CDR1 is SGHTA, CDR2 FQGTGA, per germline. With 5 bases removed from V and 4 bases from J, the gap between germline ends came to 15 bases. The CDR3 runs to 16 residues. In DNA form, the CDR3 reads TGTGCCAGCAGCCCTCAAGGGGGGGCGGGGGCCAACGTCCTGACTTTC. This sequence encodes CASSPQGGAGANVLTF.

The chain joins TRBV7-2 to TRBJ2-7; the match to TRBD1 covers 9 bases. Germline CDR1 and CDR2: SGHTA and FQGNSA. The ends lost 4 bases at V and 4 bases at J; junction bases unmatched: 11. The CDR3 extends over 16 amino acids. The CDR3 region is CASSWDRVAIGYEQYF. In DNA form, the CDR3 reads TGTGCCAGCAGCTGGGACAGGGTAGCGATCGGATACGAGCAGTACTTC.

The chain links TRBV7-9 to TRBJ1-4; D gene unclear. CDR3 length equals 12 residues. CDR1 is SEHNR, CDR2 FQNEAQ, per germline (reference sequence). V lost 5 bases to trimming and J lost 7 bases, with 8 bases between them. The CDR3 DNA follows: TGTGCCAGCAGCCGCGAACTTGAAAAACTGTTTTTT. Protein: CASSRELEKLFF.

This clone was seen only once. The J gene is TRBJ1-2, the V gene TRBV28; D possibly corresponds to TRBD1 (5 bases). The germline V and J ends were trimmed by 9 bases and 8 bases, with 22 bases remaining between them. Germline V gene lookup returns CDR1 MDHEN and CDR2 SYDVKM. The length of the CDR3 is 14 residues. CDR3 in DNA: TGTGCCAGTTGGGCAGGGTCAACATCCCAGGGCTACACCTTC. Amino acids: CASWAGSTSQGYTF.

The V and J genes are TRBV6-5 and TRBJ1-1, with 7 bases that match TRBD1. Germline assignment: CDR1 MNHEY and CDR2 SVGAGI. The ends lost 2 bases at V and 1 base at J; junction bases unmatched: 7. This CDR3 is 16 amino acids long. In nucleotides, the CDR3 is TGTGCCAGCAGTTACCTCGGGACAGCGAAGAACACTGAAGCTTTCTTT. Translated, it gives CASSYLGTAKNTEAFF.

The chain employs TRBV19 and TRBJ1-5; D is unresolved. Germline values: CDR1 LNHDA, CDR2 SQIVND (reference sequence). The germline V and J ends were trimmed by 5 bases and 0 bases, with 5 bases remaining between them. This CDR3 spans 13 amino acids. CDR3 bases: TGTGCCAGTAGTCAGGATAGCAATCAGCCCCAGCATTTT. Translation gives CASSQDSNQPQHF.

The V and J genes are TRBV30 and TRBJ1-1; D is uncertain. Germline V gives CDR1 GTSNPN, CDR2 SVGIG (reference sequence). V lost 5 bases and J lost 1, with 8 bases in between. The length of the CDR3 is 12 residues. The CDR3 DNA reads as TGTGCCTGGGGACGGGGGAACACTGAAGCTTTCTTT. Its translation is CAWGRGNTEAFF. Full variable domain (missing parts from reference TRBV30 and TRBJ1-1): SQTIHQWPATLVQPVGSPLSLECTVEGTSNPNLYWYRQAAGRGLQLLFYSVGIGQISSEVPQNLSASRPQDRQFILSSKKLLLSDSGFYLCAWGRGNTEAFFGQGTRLTVV.

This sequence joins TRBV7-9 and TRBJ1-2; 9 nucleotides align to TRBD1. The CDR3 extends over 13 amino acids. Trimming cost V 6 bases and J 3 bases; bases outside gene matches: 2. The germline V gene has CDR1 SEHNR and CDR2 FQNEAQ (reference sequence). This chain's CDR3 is CASRWTGDYGYTF. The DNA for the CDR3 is TGTGCCAGCAGGTGGACAGGGGACTATGGCTACACCTTC.

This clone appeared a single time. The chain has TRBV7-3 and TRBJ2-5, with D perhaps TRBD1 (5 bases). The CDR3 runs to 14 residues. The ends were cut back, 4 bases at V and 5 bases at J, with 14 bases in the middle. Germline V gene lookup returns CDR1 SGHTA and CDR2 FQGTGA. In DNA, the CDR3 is TGTGCCAGCAGCTCCACCGGGTCAGGGGAGACCCAGTACTTC. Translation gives CASSSTGSGETQYF.

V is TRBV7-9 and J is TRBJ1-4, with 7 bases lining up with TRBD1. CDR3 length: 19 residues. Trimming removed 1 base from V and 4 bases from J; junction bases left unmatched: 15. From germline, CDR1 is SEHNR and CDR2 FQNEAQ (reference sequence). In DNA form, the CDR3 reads TGTGCCAGCAGCTTAGGGGATAGGGGGCCTCCGTTCGGTAATGAAAAACTGTTTTTT. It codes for CASSLGDRGPPFGNEKLFF.

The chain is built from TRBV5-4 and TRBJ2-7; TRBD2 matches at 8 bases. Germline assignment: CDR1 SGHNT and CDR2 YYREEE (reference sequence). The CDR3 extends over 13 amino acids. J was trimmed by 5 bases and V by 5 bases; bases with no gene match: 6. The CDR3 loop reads CASSLAGGNEQYF. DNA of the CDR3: TGTGCCAGCAGTCTAGCGGGTGGGAACGAGCAGTACTTC.

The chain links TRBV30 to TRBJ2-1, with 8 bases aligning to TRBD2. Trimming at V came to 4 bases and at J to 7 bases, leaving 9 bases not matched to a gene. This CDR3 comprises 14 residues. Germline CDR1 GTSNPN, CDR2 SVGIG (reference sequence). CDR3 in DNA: TGTGCCTGGAAAGGGCTGGCGGGGGGAAATGAGCAGTTCTTC. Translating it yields CAWKGLAGGNEQFF.

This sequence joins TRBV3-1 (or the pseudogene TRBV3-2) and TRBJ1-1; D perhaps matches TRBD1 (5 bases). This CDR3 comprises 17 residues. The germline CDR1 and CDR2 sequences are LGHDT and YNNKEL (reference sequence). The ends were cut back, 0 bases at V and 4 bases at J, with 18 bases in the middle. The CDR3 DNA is TGTGCCAGCAGCCAAGATTTGTCAGGGAATTTTGGCACTGAAGCTTTCTTT. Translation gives CASSQDLSGNFGTEAFF.

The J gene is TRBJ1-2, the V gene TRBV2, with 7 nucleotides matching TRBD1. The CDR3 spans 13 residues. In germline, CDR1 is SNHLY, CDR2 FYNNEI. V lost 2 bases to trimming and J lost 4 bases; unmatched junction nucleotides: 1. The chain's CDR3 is CASSEYRGYGYTF. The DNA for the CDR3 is TGTGCCAGCAGTGAATACAGGGGCTATGGCTACACCTTC. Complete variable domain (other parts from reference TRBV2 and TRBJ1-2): EPEVTQTPSHQVTQMGQEVILRCVPISNHLYFYWYRQILGQKVEFLVSFYNNEISEKSEIFDDQFSVERPDGSNFTLKIRSTKLEDSAMYFCASSEYRGYGYTFGSGTRLTVV.

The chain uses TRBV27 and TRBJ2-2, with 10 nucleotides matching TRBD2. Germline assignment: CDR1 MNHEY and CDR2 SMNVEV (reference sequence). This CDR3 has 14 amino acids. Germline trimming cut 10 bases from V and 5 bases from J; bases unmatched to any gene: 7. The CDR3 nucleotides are TGTGCCACCCTCCCGACTAGCGGGACCGGGGAGCTGTTTTTT. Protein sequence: CATLPTSGTGELFF.

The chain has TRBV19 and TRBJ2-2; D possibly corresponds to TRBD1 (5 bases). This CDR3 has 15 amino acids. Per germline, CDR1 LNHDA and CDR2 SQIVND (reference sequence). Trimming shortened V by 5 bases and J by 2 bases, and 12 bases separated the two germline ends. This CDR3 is CASSARGSNTGELFF. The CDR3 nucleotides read TGTGCCAGTAGTGCTAGGGGCTCCAACACCGGGGAGCTGTTTTTT. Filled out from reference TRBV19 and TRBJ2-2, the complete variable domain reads DGGITQSPKYLFRKEGQNVTLSCEQNLNHDAMYWYRQDPGQGLRLIYYSQIVNDFQKGDIAEGYSVSREKKESFPLTVTSAQKNPTAFYLCASSARGSNTGELFFGEGSRLTVL.

The CDR3 bases are TGTGCCAGCAGCCGCGACAGGGTGGAAGAGACCCAGTACTTC. Translated: CASSRDRVEETQYF. V usage is TRBV14 and J usage is TRBJ2-5, with 7 bases lining up with TRBD1. The CDR3 sequence is 14 residues long. V shed 4 bases, J shed 3 bases, and the junction held 5 bases outside the gene matches. The germline V gene encodes CDR1 SGHDN and CDR2 FVKESK.

As DNA, the CDR3 is TGTGCCAGCAGCCTGTCCGAGCTCCTCTATGGCTACACCTTC. This gives the protein CASSLSELLYGYTF. The J gene is TRBJ1-2, the V gene TRBV11-2; D gene unclear. Trimming cost V 5 bases and J 4 bases, with 14 bases left between them. This CDR3 is built from 14 residues. The germline gives CDR1 SGHAT, CDR2 FQNNGV.

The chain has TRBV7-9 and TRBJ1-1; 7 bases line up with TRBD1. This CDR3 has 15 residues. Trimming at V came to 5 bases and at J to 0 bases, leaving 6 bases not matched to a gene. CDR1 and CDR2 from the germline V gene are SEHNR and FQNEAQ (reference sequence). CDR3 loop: CASSTQTGMNTEAFF. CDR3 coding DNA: TGTGCCAGCAGCACTCAGACAGGGATGAACACTGAAGCTTTCTTT.